This T cell receptor (beta chain) was documented in a study of blood T cell repertoires in COVID-19. Study-wide context: The origin of the acute and convalescent COVID-19 samples was the United States, Italy and Spain.

The authors' processing: From reference gene primer amplification, estimates of nucleated cell counts were derived. Method: immunoSEQ multiplex PCR; TCRdb's copy keeps in-frame clones and lacks some. D and trimming were read from the DNA, whereas the V and J calls and clone size are those reported in that table. The sample lists approximately 200,000 clones, 86% occurring once. Membership in each cohort depended on participant-reported clinical history. This clone was counted a single time. The CDR3 contains 18 residues. The germline V gene encodes CDR1 MDHEN and CDR2 SYDVKM. Between the trimmed V and J ends, which lost 3 bases and 0 bases, there was a span of 15 bases.

This chain uses TRBV28 with TRBJ2-6; D possibly corresponds to TRBD2 (6 bases). The origin of this receptor is a woman younger than 45 who had recovered from COVID-19. Sequenced: PBMCs or T cells enriched from blood (not recorded which). The CDR3 bases are TGTGCCAGCAGTTTGTTCGGGGAGCGGGTCTCTGGGGCCAACGTCCTGACTTTC. Translating it yields CASSLFGERVSGANVLTF.